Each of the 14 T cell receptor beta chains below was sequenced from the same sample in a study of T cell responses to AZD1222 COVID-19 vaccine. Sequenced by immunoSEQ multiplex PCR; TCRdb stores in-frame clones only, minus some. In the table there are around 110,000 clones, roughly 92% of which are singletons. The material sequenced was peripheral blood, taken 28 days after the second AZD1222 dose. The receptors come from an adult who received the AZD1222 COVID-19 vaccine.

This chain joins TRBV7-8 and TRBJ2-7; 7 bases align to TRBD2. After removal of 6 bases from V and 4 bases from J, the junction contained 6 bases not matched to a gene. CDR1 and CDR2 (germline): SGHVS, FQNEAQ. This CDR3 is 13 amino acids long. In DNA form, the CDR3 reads TGTGCCAGCAGGGATACTAGCGCTTACGAGCAGTACTTC. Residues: CASRDTSAYEQYF.

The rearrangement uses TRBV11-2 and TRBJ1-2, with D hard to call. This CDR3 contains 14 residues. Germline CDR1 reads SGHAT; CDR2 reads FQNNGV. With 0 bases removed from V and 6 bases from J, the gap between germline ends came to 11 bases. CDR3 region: CASSLDYIIHGYTF. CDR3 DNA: TGTGCCAGCAGCTTAGACTACATCATTCATGGCTACACCTTC.

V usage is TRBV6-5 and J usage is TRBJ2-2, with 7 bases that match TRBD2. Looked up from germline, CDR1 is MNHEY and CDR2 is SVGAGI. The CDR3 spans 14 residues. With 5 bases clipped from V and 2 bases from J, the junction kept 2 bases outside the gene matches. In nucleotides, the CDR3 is TGTGCCAGCAGTACTAGCGTCAACACCGGGGAGCTGTTTTTT. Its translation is CASSTSVNTGELFF.

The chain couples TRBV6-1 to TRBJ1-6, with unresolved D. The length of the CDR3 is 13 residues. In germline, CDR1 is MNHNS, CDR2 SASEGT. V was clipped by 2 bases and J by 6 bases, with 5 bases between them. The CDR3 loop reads CASSEKGNSPLHF. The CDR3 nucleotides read TGTGCCAGCAGTGAAAAGGGTAATTCACCCCTCCACTTT.

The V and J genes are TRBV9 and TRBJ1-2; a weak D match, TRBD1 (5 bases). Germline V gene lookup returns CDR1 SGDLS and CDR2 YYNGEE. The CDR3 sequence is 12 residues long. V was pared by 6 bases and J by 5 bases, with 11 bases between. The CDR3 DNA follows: TGTGCCAGCAAGGGGCAGGCTTATGGCTACACCTTC. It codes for CASKGQAYGYTF.

The CDR3 sequence is CASSSPGGHNEKLFF. The CDR3 coding sequence is TGTGCCAGCAGTTCCCCCGGGGGTCATAATGAAAAACTGTTTTTT. The genes are TRBV27 and TRBJ1-4; TRBD1 is a possible D gene (5 bases). In germline, CDR1 is MNHEY, CDR2 SMNVEV (reference sequence). CDR3 length: 15 amino acids. V lost 4 bases and J 4 bases, leaving 13 bases between the germline ends. Filled out from reference TRBV27 and TRBJ1-4, the complete variable domain reads EAQVTQNPRYLITVTGKKLTVTCSQNMNHEYMSWYRQDPGLGLRQIYYSMNVEVTDKGDVPEGYKVSRKEKRNFPLILESPSPNQTSLYFCASSSPGGHNEKLFFGSGTQLSVL.

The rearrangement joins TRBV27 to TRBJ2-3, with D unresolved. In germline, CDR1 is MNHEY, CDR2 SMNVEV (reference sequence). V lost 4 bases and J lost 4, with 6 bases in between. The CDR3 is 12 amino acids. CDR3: CASSSASDTQYF. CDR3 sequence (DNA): TGTGCCAGCAGTTCAGCATCAGATACGCAGTATTTT.

CDR3 region: CASSSGQDSPLHF. DNA for the CDR3: TGTGCCAGCAGCTCAGGACAGGATTCACCCCTCCACTTT. The chain uses TRBV7-9 and TRBJ1-6, with 7 nucleotides matching TRBD1. CDR1 and CDR2 from the germline V gene are SEHNR and FQNEAQ (reference sequence). The V segment lost 4 bases and the J segment 8 bases; nucleotides outside the gene matches: 2. This CDR3 is built from 13 residues.

This chain's CDR3 is CASSPGTSGGRITDTQYF. CDR3 nucleotide sequence: TGTGCCAGCAGCCCCGGGACTAGCGGGGGTAGAATCACAGATACGCAGTATTTT. V is TRBV4-2 and J is TRBJ2-3, with 14 bases fitting TRBD2. CDR3 length: 18 residues. Germline V gene lookup returns CDR1 LGHNA and CDR2 YNFKEQ. Losses at the gene ends were 4 bases for V and 2 bases for J; bases not matched to a gene: 8.

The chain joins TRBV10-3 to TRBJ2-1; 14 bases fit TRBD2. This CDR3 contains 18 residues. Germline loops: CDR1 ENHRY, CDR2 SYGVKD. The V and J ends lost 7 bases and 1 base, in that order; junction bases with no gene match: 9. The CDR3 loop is CAITQTSGRARSYNEQFF. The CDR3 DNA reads TGTGCCATCACCCAGACTAGCGGGAGGGCCCGATCCTACAATGAGCAGTTCTTC.

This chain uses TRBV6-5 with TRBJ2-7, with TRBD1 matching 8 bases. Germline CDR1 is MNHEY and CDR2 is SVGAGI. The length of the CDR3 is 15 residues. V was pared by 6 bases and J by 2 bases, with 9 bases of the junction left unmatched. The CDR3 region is CASSLGDRLAYEQYF. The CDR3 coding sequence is TGTGCCAGCAGCCTGGGGGACAGGCTCGCCTACGAGCAGTACTTC.

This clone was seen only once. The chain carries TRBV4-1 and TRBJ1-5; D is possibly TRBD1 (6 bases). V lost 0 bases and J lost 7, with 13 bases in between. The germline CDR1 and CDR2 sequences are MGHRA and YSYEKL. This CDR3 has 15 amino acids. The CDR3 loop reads CASSQDPGGRQPQHF. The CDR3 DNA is TGCGCCAGCAGCCAAGATCCCGGGGGCCGGCAGCCCCAGCATTTT.

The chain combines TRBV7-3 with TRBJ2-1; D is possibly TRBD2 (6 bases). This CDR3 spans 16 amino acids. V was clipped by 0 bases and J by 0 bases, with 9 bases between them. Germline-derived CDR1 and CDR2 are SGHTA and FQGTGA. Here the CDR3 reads CASSLTAGYSYNEQFF. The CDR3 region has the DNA TGTGCCAGCAGCTTAACAGCGGGTTACTCCTACAATGAGCAGTTCTTC.

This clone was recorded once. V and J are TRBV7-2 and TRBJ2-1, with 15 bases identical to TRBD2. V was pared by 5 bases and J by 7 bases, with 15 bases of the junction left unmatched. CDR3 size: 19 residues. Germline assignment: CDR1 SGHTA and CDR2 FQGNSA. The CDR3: CASSPDPGTSGRLVNEQFF. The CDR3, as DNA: TGTGCCAGCAGCCCGGATCCCGGGACTAGCGGGAGGTTAGTGAATGAGCAGTTCTTC.